This T cell receptor beta chain comes out of a study of blood T cells in healthy people across ages. Study outcomes and limitations: Higher naive T cell percentage went strongly together with higher TCR beta diversity. Estimates of total diversity, which came from one million sequenced T cells, were considered to be underestimates. Across the age range, TCR beta diversity per million T cells fell in a roughly linear way.

The authors extracted at least 6 micrograms of total RNA per sample. As regards this clonotype: Its cognate antigen is unknown.

With a J-beta primer mix and a sample-barcoded 5' primer, a second PCR ran about 6 to 11 cycles. A single record per CDR3 protein comes from TCRdb applying MiXCR to the 5' RACE reads. The profile shows 270,000 or so distinct CDR3 sequences, around 29% of them singletons. Trimming removed 4 bases from V and 4 bases from J, with 14 bases in between. The CDR3 consists of 15 residues. Germline assignment: CDR1 MDHEN and CDR2 SYDVKM. This chain connects TRBV28 to TRBJ2-4, with D possibly matching TRBD2 (6 bases). The TCR sequence derives from a woman between 65 and 79 years old in good health. Sequenced input: blood. The CDR3 region is CASSSGEMRKNIQYF. In DNA form, the CDR3 reads TGTGCCAGCAGTTCGGGGGAGATGAGGAAAAACATTCAGTACTTC.